The 14 T cell receptor beta chains in this list originate from one sample, sequenced in a study of T cells in Graves' hyperthyroidism and ophthalmopathy. TCR beta CDR3 regions were amplified from RNA transcripts. During a first-round RT-PCR of the TCR CDR3, the HTBI primer set was used. TCRdb processed the multiplex PCR reads anew with MiXCR; each CDR3 protein has one entry. This sample yields over 550,000 distinct CDR3 sequences, of which approximately 16% are seen a single time; approximately 18% belongs to the top ten. Material for sequencing was blood. These TCRs come from a young woman with Graves' hyperthyroidism.

This clonotype was found many times. This chain joins TRBV24-1 and TRBJ2-3, with 8 bases matching TRBD1. V shed 2 bases, J shed 0 bases, and the junction held 0 bases outside the gene matches. Germline values: CDR1 KGHDR, CDR2 SFDVKD. This CDR3 has 15 amino acids. CDR3 region: CATSDWTGSTDTQYF. CDR3 in DNA: TGTGCCACCAGTGATTGGACAGGGAGCACAGATACGCAGTATTTT.

This clonotype was observed at least ten times. This chain uses TRBV18 with TRBJ1-6, with D possibly TRBD1 on 6 matching bases. The CDR3 runs to 15 residues. Trimming stripped 4 bases from V and 7 bases from J, with 14 bases between. Germline CDR1 is KGHSH and CDR2 is LQKENI. This CDR3 reads CASSLGQLLNSPLHF. In nucleotides, the CDR3 is TGTGCCAGCTCACTCGGACAGCTTCTGAATTCACCCCTCCACTTT.

This clonotype showed up just a few times. The J gene is TRBJ2-7, the V gene TRBV12-5; 9 bases agree with TRBD1. Losses at the gene ends were 0 bases for V and 5 bases for J; bases not matched to a gene: 5. The germline CDR1 and CDR2 sequences are LGHNT and FRNRAP. The CDR3 is 15 amino acids. CDR3 loop: CASGLVLGQGNEQYF. CDR3 nucleotides: TGTGCTAGTGGTTTGGTACTTGGACAGGGGAACGAGCAGTACTTC.

The chain has TRBV12-3 or TRBV12-4 and TRBJ1-2; maybe TRBD1 (5 bases). This CDR3 is 14 amino acids long. Trimming removed 3 bases from V and 5 bases from J, with 13 bases in between. This chain's CDR3 is CASSFGTETYGYTF. The CDR3 bases are TGTGCCAGCAGTTTTGGGACGGAGACATATGGCTACACCTTC.

This sequence joins TRBV20-1 and TRBJ2-7; 7 bases match TRBD2. J gave up 2 bases and V 3 bases, and 10 bases lay outside the gene matches. The CDR3 has 15 amino acids. Germline loops: CDR1 DFQATT, CDR2 SNEGSKA (reference sequence). The CDR3 bases are TGCAGTGCTAGGTCTGAAGCGGGATGGGCCTACGAGCAGTACTTC. It translates to CSARSEAGWAYEQYF.

This sequence joins TRBV6-1 and TRBJ2-2, with D uncertain. Trimming shortened V by 1 base and J by 4 bases, and 10 bases separated the two germline ends. The germline gives CDR1 MNHNS, CDR2 SASEGT. This CDR3 is 15 amino acids long. The CDR3 region is CASSEVLGLTGELFF. Here the CDR3 DNA reads TGTGCCAGCAGTGAAGTCCTGGGTCTCACCGGGGAGCTGTTTTTT.

This clonotype occurred a few times. The rearrangement links TRBV20-1 to TRBJ1-2; TRBD1 matches at 7 bases. The V gene's germline CDR1 is DFQATT and CDR2 SNEGSKA (reference sequence). The CDR3 extends over 13 amino acids. Unmatched junction bases numbered 4, after V lost 3 bases and J lost 3 bases. In DNA, the CDR3 is TGCAGTGCTAGTCCAGGGACAGACTATGGCTACACCTTC. Residues: CSASPGTDYGYTF.

The CDR3 sequence: CSVRPGETGANVLTF. The CDR3 DNA reads TGCAGCGTTCGGCCCGGAGAAACTGGGGCCAACGTCCTGACTTTC. The chain recombines TRBV29-1 with TRBJ2-6; D not resolved. V lost 5 bases to trimming and J lost 2 bases, with 13 bases between them. The germline gives CDR1 SQVTM, CDR2 ANQGSEA. This CDR3 is built from 15 residues.

This clonotype was detected ten times or more. Written as DNA, the CDR3 is TGTGCCAGCGAGGACAGGCCGTCCTACGAGCAGTACTTC. This translates into CASEDRPSYEQYF. This chain joins TRBV11-3 and TRBJ2-7, with 7 bases that match TRBD1. V lost 8 bases to trimming and J lost 1 base; unmatched junction nucleotides: 5. Germline-derived CDR1 and CDR2 are SGHNT and YENEEA. The CDR3 has 13 residues.

This clonotype occurred many times. The gene calls are TRBV12-3 or TRBV12-4 and TRBJ2-7; 7 nucleotides match TRBD2. The CDR3 runs 15 residues. J gave up 1 base and V 3 bases, and 6 bases lay outside the gene matches. CDR3 amino acids: CASSFLGGISYEQYF. As DNA, the CDR3 is TGTGCCAGCAGTTTCTTGGGGGGGATATCCTACGAGCAGTACTTC.

This clonotype has a count of ten or more. This chain connects TRBV20-1 to TRBJ2-1; unclear D gene. This CDR3 has 11 residues. Per the germline V gene, CDR1 is DFQATT and CDR2 is SNEGSKA (reference sequence). V dropped 1 base and J dropped 6 bases, with 4 bases sitting between them. As DNA, the CDR3 is TGCAGTGCTAGAGGGCCCAATGAGCAGTTCTTC. Translation: CSARGPNEQFF.

Ten or more counts support this clonotype. The chain links TRBV3-1 to TRBJ1-4, with D hard to call. The CDR3 is 15 amino acids. Trimming pared 0 bases from V and 7 bases from J, leaving 12 bases between. Germline CDR1 and CDR2: LGHDT and YNNKEL (reference sequence). The CDR3 DNA follows: TGTGCCAGCAGCCAAGATCTGGTACTTGGTGAAAAACTGTTTTTT. Translation: CASSQDLVLGEKLFF. The whole variable domain, remainder taken from reference TRBV3-1 and TRBJ1-4, is DTAVSQTPKYLVTQMGNDKSIKCEQNLGHDTMYWYKQDSKKFLKIMFSYNNKELIINETVPNRFSPKSPDKAHLNLHINSLELGDSAVYFCASSQDLVLGEKLFFGSGTQLSVL.

This clonotype has a count of ten or more. The chain has TRBV7-8 and TRBJ1-5; D is unclear. Trimming left V 1 base short and J 1 base short, with 17 bases between. The V gene's germline CDR1 is SGHVS and CDR2 FQNEAQ. The CDR3 has 18 amino acids. The chain's CDR3 is CASSLGFTFTQSNQPQHF. In nucleotides, the CDR3 is TGTGCCAGCAGCTTAGGCTTCACGTTTACGCAGAGCAATCAGCCCCAGCATTTT.

This clonotype was picked up many times. The chain combines TRBV2 with TRBJ1-5; 9 positions match TRBD1. This CDR3 spans 16 amino acids. Germline loops: CDR1 SNHLY, CDR2 FYNNEI. The V gene end was trimmed by 6 bases and the J gene end by 0 bases; junction bases not matched to a gene: 6. The CDR3 loop is CASSTGTGHSNQPQHF. Here the CDR3 DNA reads TGTGCCAGCAGCACCGGGACAGGGCATAGCAATCAGCCCCAGCATTTT.